This T cell receptor beta chain was found in a study of cytomegalovirus exposure and HLA in healthy donors. It was with 60 Vbeta and 13 Jbeta primers that the PCR ran. Sequenced by immunoSEQ multiplex PCR; TCRdb stores in-frame clones only, minus some. The sample contains roughly 120,000 clones, 81% of which appear only once. Donors consisted of healthy bone marrow donors. V was clipped by 6 bases and J by 2 bases, with 15 bases between them. Germline lookup yields CDR1 MNHEY and CDR2 SVGAGI. The CDR3 loop spans 15 amino acids. The sequence was obtained from a woman between 25 and 40 years old in good health and CMV-seronegative. The sample was PBMCs. The chain is built from TRBV6-5 and TRBJ2-3; no clear D gene. DNA for the CDR3: TGTGCCAGCAGCCGTGGTGGAGCCCTCACAGATACGCAGTATTTT. Amino acids: CASSRGGALTDTQYF.